Below are 12 T cell receptor beta chains sequenced from a single sample in a study of blood T cell repertoires in COVID-19. Measured with immunoSEQ multiplex PCR; TCRdb has only the in-frame clones, and not every one. The sample consists of a few hundred thousand clones, 80% to 90% of them appearing once. Source material: PBMCs or T cells enriched from blood (not recorded which). Receptors originate from a woman aged 40 to 55 with acute COVID-19.

The V and J genes are TRBV20-1 and TRBJ2-7, with TRBD2 matching 8 bases. V was pared by 3 bases and J by 0 bases, with 4 bases of the junction left unmatched. From germline, CDR1 is DFQATT and CDR2 SNEGSKA (reference sequence). The length of the CDR3 is 14 residues. CDR3 bases: TGCAGTGCTAGTCTAGCGGGTAGCTCCTACGAGCAGTACTTC. Translated, it gives CSASLAGSSYEQYF.

The CDR3 protein is CSVLDRGGGYTF. DNA for the CDR3: TGCAGCGTATTGGACAGGGGGGGAGGCTACACCTTC. This chain joins TRBV29-1 and TRBJ1-2, with 10 bases lining up with TRBD1. Germline assignment: CDR1 SQVTM and CDR2 ANQGSEA. V trimming: 6 bases; J trimming: 8 bases; junction bases outside the gene matches: 6. The CDR3 totals 12 residues.

The chain carries TRBV2 and TRBJ1-6, with D tentatively TRBD1 (5 bases). The CDR3 sequence is 15 residues long. Germline V gene data show CDR1 as SNHLY and CDR2 as FYNNEI. V lost 3 bases and J lost 8, with 14 bases in between. Here the CDR3 DNA reads TGTGCCAGCAGTGAGTCGGGCAGGGATCATTCACCCCTCCACTTT. Its translation is CASSESGRDHSPLHF.

The chain employs TRBV15 and TRBJ2-1; 8 positions match TRBD2. V lost 1 base, J lost 3 bases, and 2 bases stayed unmatched. The germline V gene has CDR1 LNHNV and CDR2 YYDKDF (reference sequence). CDR3 length: 15 amino acids. The CDR3, as DNA: TGTGCCACCAGCAGAGGGGCGGGAGGCTACAATGAGCAGTTCTTC. Its translation: CATSRGAGGYNEQFF.

J is TRBJ2-7 and V is TRBV10-3, with TRBD2 matching 9 bases. CDR1 ENHRY and CDR2 SYGVKD come from the germline V gene. V gave up 4 bases and J gave up 4 bases; unmatched junction bases: 5. This CDR3 comprises 14 residues. CDR3 DNA: TGTGCCATCAGTGGACTAGCGGACACATACGAGCAGTACTTC. Protein sequence: CAISGLADTYEQYF.

This clone came up once. The chain carries TRBV5-4 and TRBJ2-5, with 10 nucleotides matching TRBD1. The CDR3 totals 14 residues. The germline V gene encodes CDR1 SGHNT and CDR2 YYREEE (reference sequence). With 6 bases clipped from V and 7 bases from J, the junction kept 9 bases outside the gene matches. DNA of the CDR3: TGTGCCAGCAAGGGGGACAGGGGTGGTGGGACCCAGTACTTC. This translates into CASKGDRGGGTQYF.

The J gene is TRBJ2-7, the V gene TRBV19, with D possibly matching TRBD1 (7 bases). This CDR3 has 15 residues. The V gene lost 4 bases and the J gene lost 3 bases, with 16 bases spanning the gap. Germline V gene sequence: CDR1 LNHDA, CDR2 SQIVND (reference sequence). The CDR3 DNA reads as TGTGCCAGTAGTACGGCGGGACAGCCTAACTACGAGCAGTACTTC. Encoded protein: CASSTAGQPNYEQYF.

The V call is TRBV13, the J call TRBJ1-6, with D tentatively TRBD1 (5 bases). CDR1 is PRHDT, CDR2 FYEKMQ, per germline (reference sequence). The CDR3 length is 13 residues. Trimming removed 2 bases at V and 14 bases at J, with 13 bases between. CDR3 amino acids: CASSLFTGGTLHF. The CDR3 bases are TGTGCCAGCAGCTTATTTACAGGCGGCACCCTCCACTTT.

The rearrangement links TRBV7-6 to TRBJ2-5; TRBD2 matches at 7 bases. Trimming took 3 bases from V and 1 from J; bases not matched to a gene: 8. The V gene's germline CDR1 is SGHVS and CDR2 FNYEAQ. This CDR3 contains 16 residues. CDR3 DNA sequence: TGTGCCAGCAGCTTGACGGGGAGCGGGACCCAAGAGACCCAGTACTTC. Protein: CASSLTGSGTQETQYF.

The chain carries TRBV5-4 and TRBJ2-5; the D gene is possibly TRBD2 (6 bases). The CDR3 has 14 residues. Trimming pared 1 base from V and 4 bases from J, leaving 11 bases between. Germline lookup yields CDR1 SGHNT and CDR2 YYREEE (reference sequence). Here the CDR3 DNA reads TGTGCCAGCAGCTTGTCACTAGCCCGAGAGACCCAGTACTTC. It codes for CASSLSLARETQYF.

This chain connects TRBV10-3 to TRBJ2-5, with 8 positions matching TRBD2. The germline V gene encodes CDR1 ENHRY and CDR2 SYGVKD. The V gene end was trimmed by 3 bases and the J gene end by 1 base; junction bases not matched to a gene: 7. The CDR3 extends over 16 amino acids. The chain's CDR3 is CAISDPAAGVQETQYF. CDR3 coding DNA: TGTGCCATCAGTGACCCAGCAGCGGGAGTCCAAGAGACCCAGTACTTC.

The rearrangement joins TRBV3-1 (or the pseudogene TRBV3-2) to TRBJ2-6, with D hard to call. Germline assignment: CDR1 LGHDT and CDR2 YNNKEL (reference sequence). V gave up 4 bases and J gave up 2 bases, with 9 bases separating them. The CDR3 spans 15 residues. The CDR3 is CASSPHEAGANVLTF. The CDR3 nucleotides are TGTGCCAGCAGCCCTCACGAGGCTGGGGCCAACGTCCTGACTTTC.